These T cell receptor beta chains were read from a single sample in a study of human T cells and chemical hapten exposure. TCRdb called the RACE reads again in MiXCR, with one record for every CDR3 protein. The sample records roughly 50,000 distinct CDR3 sequences, roughly 10% being singletons. Sample: whole blood, taken in connection with sensitization to the hapten diphenylcyclopropenone (DPC). The receptors here all came from a middle-aged woman with alopecia areata. Some clones in this sample may be carry-over from other donors' samples. The CDR3 runs from the conserved cysteine through the conserved F or W. D genes are given only for firm matches. Only part of the rows carry a size: once, few, many, or a class if the clone is expanded.

D,size,J,V,DNA,CDR3
.,few,TRBJ2-6,TRBV25-1,TGTGCCAGCAGTACTGGGGCCAACGTCCTGACTTTC,CASSTGANVLTF
TRBD2,many,TRBJ2-1,TRBV20-1,TGCAGTGCTAGAGTACTAGCGGGGGGGCCGCATAAGTTCTTC,CSARVLAGGPHKFF
.,.,TRBJ1-1,TRBV20-1,TGCAGTGCTAAGCCGGGGCCTGAAGCTTTCTTT,CSAKPGPEAFF
.,many,TRBJ2-1,TRBV20-1,TGCAGCGCGGAGGGATCCTACAATGAGCAGTTCTTC,CSAEGSYNEQFF
.,.,TRBJ2-3,TRBV5-1,TGCGCCAGCAGCTTGACGGCAGGGACAGATACGCAGTATTTT,CASSLTAGTDTQYF
.,many,TRBJ1-2,TRBV29-1,TGCAGCGTGCAAACAGGGAAGGACTATGGCTACACCTTC,CSVQTGKDYGYTF
.,.,TRBJ2-6,TRBV30,TGTGCCTGGAGTGTAGAGCAGGCGCGGGCCAACGTCCTGACTTTC,CAWSVEQARANVLTF
.,few,TRBJ1-6,TRBV7-9,TGTGCCAGCAGCTTAGGGACGGCAGGACTTTATAATTCACCCCTCCACTTT,CASSLGTAGLYNSPLHF
.,.,TRBJ1-4,TRBV5-6,TGTGCCAGCAGCTTGACAGGGATTAAGGAAAAACTGTTTTTT,CASSLTGIKEKLFF
TRBD2,.,TRBJ2-3,TRBV6-4,TGTGCCAGCAGTGAAGCGGGGGGCACAGATACGCAGTATTTT,CASSEAGGTDTQYF
TRBD2,few,TRBJ2-1,TRBV30,TGTGCCTGGAGTGAGTATGGGCTAGCGGGCAATGAGCAGTTCTTC,CAWSEYGLAGNEQFF
.,many,TRBJ1-2,TRBV5-1,TGCGCCAGCAGCTTGGGGTCCGGCGGGAATAACTATGGCTACACCTTC,CASSLGSGGNNYGYTF
TRBD2,.,TRBJ2-1,TRBV12-5,TGTGCTAGTGGTGGCGGGGGGGCCAATGAGCAGTTCTTC,CASGGGGANEQFF
.,few,TRBJ2-3,TRBV19,TGTGCCAGTAGGCACCCCGCAGGCACAGATACGCAGTATTTT,CASRHPAGTDTQYF
.,many,TRBJ1-6,TRBV3-1,TGTGCCAGCAGCTGGGGGGATTCACCCCTCCACTTT,CASSWGDSPLHF
TRBD1,.,TRBJ1-2,TRBV5-1,TGCGCCAGCAGCGCGGACAGGTTCGAGCACACCTTC,CASSADRFEHTF
TRBD1,few,TRBJ1-2,TRBV7-6,TGTGCCAGCAGCCCAAACAGGGGGAACTATGGCTACACCTTC,CASSPNRGNYGYTF